Listed below are T cell receptor beta chains from one sample, sequenced in a study of shared clonotypes between healthy human individuals. Sequencing used immunoSEQ multiplex PCR; TCRdb keeps in-frame clones, though not all of them. The sample consists of around 2.1 million clones, 85% to 95% of them appearing once. Source material: naive CD8+ T cells from PBMCs. The source is a man between 18 and 35 years old in good health. Some clones in this sample may be carry-over from other donors' samples. Each CDR3 is given with its conserved first and last residue. The D gene is left open where the match is weak. For some rows the clone size is stated as once, few or many, or as a class when expanded; others skip it.

J | V | D | size | CDR3 | DNA
TRBJ2-1 | TRBV11-2 | TRBD2 | - | CASSPGLAVNEQFF | TGTGCCAGCAGCCCGGGACTAGCAGTCAATGAGCAGTTCTTC
TRBJ2-5 | TRBV2 | - | - | CASSAKLGVETQYF | TGTGCCAGCAGTGCCAAACTAGGGGTGGAGACCCAGTACTTC
TRBJ1-5 | TRBV5-8 | TRBD1 | - | CASSIGQGLNQPQHF | TGTGCCAGCAGCATCGGACAGGGTCTCAATCAGCCCCAGCATTTT
TRBJ2-7 | TRBV28 | - | once | CASSLGGSEQYF | TGTGCCAGCAGTTTAGGGGGTAGCGAGCAGTACTTC
TRBJ2-7 | TRBV7-8 | - | - | CASTQGQSSSYEQYF | TGTGCCAGCACCCAAGGGCAGTCGAGCTCCTACGAGCAGTACTTC
TRBJ1-1 | TRBV10-3 | TRBD1 | - | CATLTGGGTEAFF | TGTGCCACGTTGACAGGGGGGGGGACTGAAGCTTTCTTT
TRBJ2-7 | TRBV27 | TRBD2 | - | CASSLYPSGSFEQYF | TGTGCCAGCAGTTTATATCCCAGCGGGAGCTTTGAGCAGTACTTC
TRBJ1-1 | TRBV5-4 | - | - | CASSRISGTEAFF | TGTGCCAGCAGCCGAATATCCGGCACTGAAGCTTTCTTT
TRBJ2-1 | TRBV13 | - | - | CASSLVGATGVNEQFF | TGTGCCAGCAGCTTAGTCGGAGCGACCGGGGTCAATGAGCAGTTCTTC
TRBJ1-3 | TRBV11-2 | TRBD1 | - | CASSLGRGPGNTIYF | TGTGCCAGCAGCTTAGGCAGGGGGCCGGGAAACACCATATATTTT
TRBJ2-7 | TRBV7-9 | TRBD2 | - | CASSSGLAGAYSYEQYF | TGTGCCAGCAGCTCGGGACTAGCGGGAGCCTACTCCTACGAGCAGTACTTC
TRBJ1-2 | TRBV19 | TRBD1 | - | CASSPGTGGSPYTF | TGTGCCAGTAGTCCCGGGACAGGGGGCTCTCCCTACACCTTC
TRBJ1-5 | TRBV10-1 | TRBD1 | - | CASSVPGQRNQPQHF | TGCGCCAGCAGTGTGCCGGGACAGAGAAATCAGCCCCAGCATTTT
TRBJ2-5 | TRBV5-4 | - | - | CASSVAALGKETQYF | TGTGCCAGCAGCGTGGCAGCATTAGGGAAAGAGACCCAGTACTTC
TRBJ2-4 | TRBV13 | - | - | CASSLSGGQAKNIQYF | TGTGCCAGCAGCCTGTCGGGCGGTCAGGCCAAAAACATTCAGTACTTC
TRBJ1-2 | TRBV27 | TRBD1 | - | CASSWTGHYGYTF | TGTGCCAGCAGTTGGACAGGACACTATGGCTACACCTTC
TRBJ2-5 | TRBV25-1 | - | - | CASSEAGEETQYF | TGTGCCAGCAGTGAGGCCGGGGAAGAGACCCAGTACTTC
TRBJ1-2 | TRBV15 | - | once | CATRSGYGYTF | TGTGCCACCCGAAGTGGCTATGGCTACACCTTC
TRBJ2-7 | TRBV6-5 | - | - | CASSPIPGSAYEQYF | TGTGCCAGCAGCCCCATACCAGGGAGCGCCTACGAGCAGTACTTC
TRBJ2-3 | TRBV11-2 | TRBD2 | - | CASSLMGLAGSTQYF | TGTGCCAGCAGCTTGATGGGACTAGCGGGATCTACGCAGTATTTT
TRBJ2-4 | TRBV28 | - | - | CASSPGSAKNIQYF | TGTGCCAGCAGCCCAGGGTCAGCCAAAAACATTCAGTACTTC
TRBJ2-2 | TRBV29-1 | - | - | CSAQVGGFGTGELFF | TGCAGCGCCCAAGTCGGCGGCTTCGGAACCGGGGAGCTGTTTTTT
TRBJ2-5 | TRBV2 | - | - | CASSENVRELGETQYF | TGTGCCAGCAGTGAAAACGTCAGGGAATTGGGGGAGACCCAGTACTTC
TRBJ2-7 | TRBV6-1 | - | - | CASSEVLLIGGSYEQYF | TGTGCCAGCAGTGAAGTTCTTTTGATAGGGGGCTCCTACGAGCAGTACTTC
TRBJ1-1 | TRBV6-6 | - | - | CASSFGVRPSSEAFF | TGTGCCAGCAGTTTCGGGGTACGCCCGTCCAGTGAAGCTTTCTTT
TRBJ2-1 | TRBV4-2 | TRBD2 | - | CASSQSLAGGTYNEQFF | TGTGCCAGCAGCCAATCCTTAGCGGGAGGGACTTACAATGAGCAGTTCTTC
TRBJ1-1 | TRBV5-4 | TRBD1 | - | CASSRGTAMMNTEAFF | TGTGCCAGTTCGCGCGGGACAGCCATGATGAACACTGAAGCTTTCTTT
TRBJ2-7 | TRBV21-1 | - | - | CASSKWGGRKYQDEQYF | TGTGCCAGCAGCAAATGGGGGGGGCGCAAATATCAGGACGAGCAGTACTTC
TRBJ2-1 | TRBV4-1 | - | - | CASSQDSAPYNEQFF | TGCGCCAGCAGCCAAGACAGCGCCCCCTACAATGAGCAGTTCTTC